These 16 T cell receptor beta chains share one sample of origin, sequenced in a study of spatial heterogeneity in lung cancer. TCRdb fed the 5' RACE reads into MiXCR, producing one record per CDR3 protein. This sample has about 120,000 distinct CDR3 sequences, with 12% found just once. Time point meaning: blood at routine non-recurrence follow-up after resection. Whole RNA came from tumor, nontumor lung or frozen PBMC and was sequenced without being sorted. Sequenced here: PBMCs, sampled at follow-up. The receptors were sampled from a male donor with early-stage non-small cell lung cancer.

This clonotype turned up a few times. J is TRBJ1-2 and V is TRBV9, with 8 positions matching TRBD1. Per germline, CDR1 SGDLS and CDR2 YYNGEE. The CDR3 is 14 amino acids. The V segment lost 4 bases and the J segment 2 bases; nucleotides outside the gene matches: 4. CDR3 sequence reads: CASSLRTGNYGYTF. The CDR3 DNA follows: TGTGCCAGCAGCCTCCGGACAGGGAACTATGGCTACACCTTC.

V is TRBV5-1 and J is TRBJ1-5; 7 bases map to TRBD1. Germline-derived CDR1 and CDR2 are SGHRS and YFSETQ. This CDR3 comprises 15 residues. V shed 4 bases and J 2 bases; nucleotides not matched to a gene: 6. CDR3 loop: CASSATGVGNQPQHF. The CDR3 coding sequence is TGCGCCAGCAGCGCAACAGGGGTGGGCAATCAGCCCCAGCATTTT.

This clonotype was seen at least ten times. The V call is TRBV20-1, the J call TRBJ1-5, with D possibly matching TRBD1 (6 bases). CDR3 length equals 12 residues. Looked up from germline, CDR1 is DFQATT and CDR2 is SNEGSKA (reference sequence). This CDR3 is CSTGRRNQPQHF. The CDR3 coding sequence is TGCTCCACAGGGAGGAGGAATCAGCCCCAGCATTTT.

In this sample, this clonotype turned up many times. The chain couples TRBV5-4 to TRBJ2-7, with 7 nucleotides matching TRBD2. Losses at the gene ends were 4 bases for V and 5 bases for J; bases not matched to a gene: 3. Germline CDR1 reads SGHNT; CDR2 reads YYREEE (reference sequence). The CDR3 consists of 12 residues. The CDR3 DNA sequence: TGTGCCAGCAGCCGCCGGGGGGACGAGCAGTACTTC. This codes for CASSRRGDEQYF.

The chain couples TRBV5-6 to TRBJ1-5, with D perhaps matching TRBD1 (5 bases). In germline, CDR1 is SGHDT, CDR2 YYEEEE. CDR3 length: 16 amino acids. V shed 3 bases and J shed 6 bases, with 19 bases lying between them. The DNA of the CDR3 is TGTGCCAGCAGCTGGGGACGGGGAAATCTCGGTCAGCCCCAGCATTTT. It translates to CASSWGRGNLGQPQHF. Supplemented by reference TRBV5-6 and TRBJ1-5, the full variable domain reads DAGVTQSPTHLIKTRGQQVTLRCSPKSGHDTVSWYQQALGQGPQFIFQYYEEEERQRGNFPDRFSGHQFPNYSSELNVNALLLGDSALYLCASSWGRGNLGQPQHFGDGTRLSIL.

J is TRBJ2-3 and V is TRBV20-1; perhaps TRBD1 as D (6 bases). This CDR3 has 16 amino acids. Germline lookup yields CDR1 DFQATT and CDR2 SNEGSKA (reference sequence). The V end was cut by 5 bases, the J end by 0 bases, with 18 bases between. CDR3 amino acids: CSASPQGRPSTDTQYF. In DNA, the CDR3 is TGCAGTGCTTCCCCACAGGGTAGGCCTAGCACAGATACGCAGTATTTT.

The sample holds a few counts of this clonotype. The chain is built from TRBV14 and TRBJ2-3, with 13 positions matching TRBD2. The V segment lost 0 bases and the J segment 2 bases; nucleotides outside the gene matches: 2. This CDR3 has 17 amino acids. Germline CDR1 and CDR2: SGHDN and FVKESK. CDR3 sequence: CASSQEGLAGYTDTQYF. CDR3 DNA sequence: TGTGCCAGCAGCCAAGAGGGACTAGCGGGGTACACAGATACGCAGTATTTT.

This chain joins TRBV10-1 and TRBJ2-3; D is possibly TRBD2 (6 bases). CDR1 WNHNN and CDR2 SYGVQD come from the germline V gene (reference sequence). The CDR3 length is 16 residues. Trimming pared 3 bases from V and 2 bases from J, leaving 15 bases between. The CDR3 spells CASSDGPGLLTDTQYF. CDR3 bases: TGCGCCAGCAGTGATGGACCGGGACTCCTCACAGATACGCAGTATTTT.

This clonotype was observed a few times. The CDR3, as DNA: TGTGCCAGCAGGCGTCTAGCGGGGGAAGGATACGAGCAGTACTTC. Its translation: CASRRLAGEGYEQYF. The chain carries TRBV7-3 and TRBJ2-7, with 10 bases lining up with TRBD2. Germline V gene data show CDR1 as SGHTA and CDR2 as FQGTGA. Trimming cost V 6 bases and J 4 bases; bases outside gene matches: 9. The CDR3 is 15 residues long. The full variable domain, in which reference TRBV7-3 and TRBJ2-7 provide the parts outside the CDR3, is GAGVSQTPSNKVTEKGKYVELRCDPISGHTALYWYRQSLGQGPEFLIYFQGTGAADDSGLPNDRFFAVRPEGSVSTLKIQRTERGDSAVYLCASRRLAGEGYEQYFGPGTRLTVT.

This clonotype was found a few times. The chain combines TRBV4-1 with TRBJ1-2, with TRBD1 matching over 7 bases. Per the germline V gene, CDR1 is MGHRA and CDR2 is YSYEKL. V trimming: 4 bases; J trimming: 5 bases; junction bases outside the gene matches: 13. The CDR3 spans 16 residues. CDR3 loop: CASSPDGTVELYGYTF. In DNA form, the CDR3 reads TGCGCCAGCAGCCCCGACGGGACAGTTGAGCTTTATGGCTACACCTTC.

The V and J genes are TRBV4-3 and TRBJ2-3; no firm D call. The CDR3 extends over 13 amino acids. Germline loops: CDR1 LGHNA, CDR2 YSLEER. The V end was cut by 0 bases, the J end by 7 bases, with 8 bases between. In nucleotides, the CDR3 is TGCGCCAGCAGCCAAGATCGGCGATATACGCAGTATTTT. Its protein product is CASSQDRRYTQYF.

The table lists this clonotype with a few counts. As DNA, the CDR3 is TGCGCCAGCAGCGACAGGCCGAGCTCCTACAATGAGCAGTTCTTC. Protein product: CASSDRPSSYNEQFF. V and J are TRBV10-2 and TRBJ2-1; perhaps TRBD1 as D (6 bases). The ends were cut back, 6 bases at V and 0 bases at J, with 12 bases in the middle. This CDR3 is 15 amino acids long. Per the germline V gene, CDR1 is WSHSY and CDR2 is SAAADI.

The rearrangement joins TRBV3-1 to TRBJ2-7; D is unclear. V lost 1 base and J lost 2, with 6 bases in between. Germline V gene lookup returns CDR1 LGHDT and CDR2 YNNKEL (reference sequence). The CDR3 spans 13 residues. This CDR3 is CASSQGPPYEQYF. Here the CDR3 DNA reads TGTGCCAGCAGCCAAGGGCCGCCCTACGAGCAGTACTTC.

This clonotype was detected a few times. The V gene is TRBV9, the J gene TRBJ1-4; a possible D gene is TRBD1 (5 bases). The V gene lost 0 bases and the J gene lost 5 bases, with 8 bases spanning the gap. The CDR3 sequence is 14 residues long. CDR1 and CDR2 (germline): SGDLS, YYNGEE. DNA for the CDR3: TGTGCCAGCAGCGTAGGCGGGGGGAATGAAAAACTGTTTTTT. This encodes CASSVGGGNEKLFF. Full variable domain (missing parts from reference TRBV9 and TRBJ1-4): DSGVTQTPKHLITATGQRVTLRCSPRSGDLSVYWYQQSLDQGLQFLIQYYNGEERAKGNILERFSAQQFPDLHSELNLSSLELGDSALYFCASSVGGGNEKLFFGSGTQLSVL.

This clonotype was counted at least ten times. The chain carries TRBV30 and TRBJ2-4; D is ambiguous. There are 15 residues in the CDR3. Trimming took off 3 bases at V and 0 bases at J, with 12 bases between the two ends. From germline, CDR1 is GTSNPN and CDR2 SVGIG (reference sequence). The CDR3 DNA sequence: TGTGCCTGGAGCACCTTCAGGATAGCCAAAAACATTCAGTACTTC. The encoded protein is CAWSTFRIAKNIQYF.

The chain joins TRBV4-2 to TRBJ2-3; 9 positions match TRBD1. Germline V gene sequence: CDR1 LGHNA, CDR2 YNFKEQ. CDR3 length: 15 residues. Trimming cost V 7 bases and J 3 bases; bases outside gene matches: 8. CDR3 DNA sequence: TGTGCCAGCACCGTCCGGGACAGGGCAACAGATACGCAGTATTTT. It yields the protein CASTVRDRATDTQYF.